This record looks at one T cell receptor beta chain sequence and its context. Before DNA extraction, roughly 0.9-11 million cryopreserved PBMC were held in the samples. This entry belongs to a study of long-term antiretroviral therapy in people with HIV. The assay used was immunoSEQ (version v3.0), run at survey level. Clones were read by immunoSEQ multiplex PCR, and TCRdb kept only the in-frame ones, dropping some. The sample gives fewer than 20,000 clones, 75% to 90% of which show up once; around 9.1% is in the top ten. The ends were cut back, 4 bases at V and 9 bases at J, with 17 bases in the middle. There are 15 residues in the CDR3. From germline, CDR1 is SGHRS and CDR2 YFSETQ.

The TCR was taken from a man in his fifties with HIV. The specimen was unsorted PBMCs, collected 4.2 years after starting antiretroviral therapy. The V and J genes are TRBV5-1 and TRBJ1-6; possible D gene TRBD1, 5 bases. This chain's CDR3 is CASSDSTQVGSPLHF. CDR3 coding DNA: TGCGCCAGCAGCGATTCGACACAGGTTGGTTCACCCCTCCACTTT.